This TCR beta chain was found in a study of blood T cell repertoires in COVID-19. TCRdb keeps only in-frame clones here, not all; method: immunoSEQ multiplex PCR. This sample has 200,000 to 250,000 clones, with approximately 81% found just once. The specimen was peripheral blood. This TCR came from a woman of 80 years or more with acute or convalescent COVID-19.

For the CDR3, the DNA is TGTGCCTGGAGACCATACAGGGACGCCCATGGCTACACCTTC. Its protein product is CAWRPYRDAHGYTF. The genes are TRBV30 and TRBJ1-2; weak D call: TRBD1 (6 bases). Germline CDR1 reads GTSNPN; CDR2 reads SVGIG (reference sequence). The CDR3 totals 14 residues. Deletions cut 3 bases from V and 6 bases from J, with 17 bases between. Filled out from reference TRBV30 and TRBJ1-2, the complete variable domain reads SQTIHQWPATLVQPVGSPLSLECTVEGTSNPNLYWYRQAAGRGLQLLFYSVGIGQISSEVPQNLSASRPQDRQFILSSKKLLLSDSGFYLCAWRPYRDAHGYTFGSGTRLTVV.